This T cell receptor beta chain was profiled in a study of blood T cell repertoires in COVID-19. Looked up from germline, CDR1 is MNHEY and CDR2 is SVGEGT. J gave up 4 bases and V 7 bases, and 12 bases lay outside the gene matches. The CDR3 spans 16 residues. The repertoire was sequenced with immunoSEQ multiplex PCR; TCRdb's copy has only in-frame clones and lacks some. The table lists around 46,000 clones, 80% to 90% of them singletons, with 15% to 20% in the top ten. The source material was peripheral blood. This TCR was recovered from a human donor in a cohort sampled during active COVID-19. The rearrangement links TRBV6-2 or TRBV6-3 to TRBJ1-3; TRBD1 agrees at 8 bases. CDR3 sequence: CASTPSDRGYGNTIYF. The CDR3 DNA follows: TGTGCCAGCACCCCCTCCGACAGGGGATACGGAAACACCATATATTTT.